A selection of T cell receptor beta chains follows, all from one sample in a study of shared clonotypes between healthy human individuals. The data were produced by immunoSEQ multiplex PCR, yet TCRdb's version contains in-frame clones alone and is incomplete. The sample has over 2 million clones; roughly 96% are singletons. Sequenced sample: naive CD4+ T cells sorted from blood. The origin of the receptors is a man aged 18 to 30 in good health. Both conserved end residues are part of each CDR3. Each record gives: J gene, D gene, V gene, clone size, CDR3 protein, CDR3 DNA. The D gene is left open where the match is weak. Size tells how often a clone was seen (once, few, many) or the class of an expanded clone, and some rows leave it out.

J gene: TRBJ1-6; D gene: TRBD1; V gene: TRBV6-5; clone size: NA; CDR3 protein: CATVTGANSPLHF; CDR3 DNA: TGTGCCACCGTGACAGGGGCTAATTCACCCCTCCACTTT
J gene: TRBJ2-3; D gene: NA; V gene: TRBV21-1; clone size: NA; CDR3 protein: CASSKGSGITDTQYF; CDR3 DNA: TGTGCCAGCAGCAAGGGGAGCGGAATCACAGATACGCAGTATTTT
J gene: TRBJ2-5; D gene: TRBD2; V gene: TRBV10-3; clone size: NA; CDR3 protein: CAISSGGAYETQYF; CDR3 DNA: TGTGCCATCAGTAGCGGGGGGGCCTATGAGACCCAGTACTTC
J gene: TRBJ1-1; D gene: TRBD1; V gene: TRBV19; clone size: once; CDR3 protein: CASRPRDSLWTEAFF; CDR3 DNA: TGTGCCAGTAGGCCGCGGGACAGCCTATGGACTGAAGCTTTCTTT
J gene: TRBJ1-3; D gene: NA; V gene: TRBV7-2; clone size: NA; CDR3 protein: CASSSRQISGNTIYF; CDR3 DNA: TGTGCCAGCAGCTCAAGACAGATCTCTGGAAACACCATATATTTT
J gene: TRBJ1-4; D gene: NA; V gene: TRBV5-1; clone size: NA; CDR3 protein: CASSEIGLTGEKLFF; CDR3 DNA: TGCGCCAGCAGTGAAATCGGACTCACGGGTGAAAAACTGTTTTTT
J gene: TRBJ1-4; D gene: NA; V gene: TRBV5-1; clone size: NA; CDR3 protein: CASSFFATNEKLFF; CDR3 DNA: TGCGCCAGCAGCTTCTTTGCAACTAATGAAAAACTGTTTTTT
J gene: TRBJ1-2; D gene: NA; V gene: TRBV10-3; clone size: NA; CDR3 protein: CAISGDWGVSNYGYTF; CDR3 DNA: TGTGCCATCAGTGGGGACTGGGGAGTGTCGAACTATGGCTACACCTTC
J gene: TRBJ1-2; D gene: NA; V gene: TRBV7-2; clone size: NA; CDR3 protein: CASSQRQTLYGYTF; CDR3 DNA: TGTGCCAGCAGCCAAAGACAGACCCTCTATGGCTACACCTTC
J gene: TRBJ1-2; D gene: NA; V gene: TRBV5-1; clone size: NA; CDR3 protein: CASRNGTLSYGYTF; CDR3 DNA: TGCGCCAGCAGAAATGGGACTTTATCCTATGGCTACACCTTC
J gene: TRBJ2-5; D gene: TRBD1; V gene: TRBV7-3; clone size: NA; CDR3 protein: CASSSRQGTFQETQYF; CDR3 DNA: TGTGCCAGCAGCTCCAGACAGGGGACCTTCCAAGAGACCCAGTACTTC
J gene: TRBJ2-1; D gene: TRBD1; V gene: TRBV7-2; clone size: NA; CDR3 protein: CASSDRQGVSNEQFF; CDR3 DNA: TGTGCCAGCAGCGACCGACAGGGGGTTTCAAATGAGCAGTTCTTC
J gene: TRBJ2-7; D gene: NA; V gene: TRBV10-1; clone size: NA; CDR3 protein: CASSERHEQYF; CDR3 DNA: TGCGCCAGCAGTGAGAGGCACGAGCAGTACTTC
J gene: TRBJ1-3; D gene: NA; V gene: TRBV7-8; clone size: NA; CDR3 protein: CASSPRVASGNTIYF; CDR3 DNA: TGTGCCAGCAGCCCCCGGGTGGCCTCTGGAAACACCATATATTTT
J gene: TRBJ1-1; D gene: TRBD1; V gene: TRBV2; clone size: once; CDR3 protein: CASNRDRGAEAFF; CDR3 DNA: TGTGCCAGCAATAGGGACAGGGGGGCTGAAGCTTTCTTT
J gene: TRBJ1-1; D gene: NA; V gene: TRBV28; clone size: once; CDR3 protein: CASSSALRGHTEAFF; CDR3 DNA: TGTGCCAGCAGTTCCGCTTTAAGGGGCCACACTGAAGCTTTCTTT
J gene: TRBJ1-4; D gene: NA; V gene: TRBV6-6; clone size: NA; CDR3 protein: CASSYSGVVGEKLFF; CDR3 DNA: TGTGCCAGCAGTTACTCAGGGGTTGTTGGTGAAAAACTGTTTTTT
J gene: TRBJ1-4; D gene: NA; V gene: TRBV6-5; clone size: NA; CDR3 protein: CASRNGIEKLFF; CDR3 DNA: TGTGCCAGCAGAAACGGCATTGAAAAACTGTTTTTT
J gene: TRBJ2-7; D gene: TRBD2; V gene: TRBV30; clone size: NA; CDR3 protein: CAWRTMTSSYEQYF; CDR3 DNA: TGTGCCTGGAGGACAATGACTAGCAGCTACGAGCAGTACTTC
J gene: TRBJ1-6; D gene: TRBD1; V gene: TRBV5-1; clone size: NA; CDR3 protein: CASSLPTGGENSPLHF; CDR3 DNA: TGCGCCAGCAGCCTACCTACAGGGGGGGAAAATTCACCCCTCCACTTT
J gene: TRBJ2-3; D gene: NA; V gene: TRBV2; clone size: few; CDR3 protein: CASSGQSTDTQYF; CDR3 DNA: TGTGCCAGCAGTGGACAGAGCACAGATACGCAGTATTTT
J gene: TRBJ1-1; D gene: TRBD1; V gene: TRBV5-1; clone size: NA; CDR3 protein: CASSLGTGGDTEAFF; CDR3 DNA: TGCGCCAGCAGCTTGGGGACAGGTGGGGACACTGAAGCTTTCTTT
J gene: TRBJ2-6; D gene: TRBD1; V gene: TRBV18; clone size: NA; CDR3 protein: CASSPRTGGISGANVLTF; CDR3 DNA: TGTGCCAGCTCACCCCGGACAGGGGGGATTTCTGGGGCCAACGTCCTGACTTTC
J gene: TRBJ2-4; D gene: TRBD2; V gene: TRBV6-5; clone size: NA; CDR3 protein: CASRTSERTYF; CDR3 DNA: TGTGCCAGCAGAACTAGCGAGCGGACGTACTTC
J gene: TRBJ2-7; D gene: TRBD2; V gene: TRBV5-1; clone size: once; CDR3 protein: CASSLLAEQTYEQYF; CDR3 DNA: TGCGCCAGCAGCCTACTAGCGGAACAGACCTACGAGCAGTACTTC
J gene: TRBJ2-7; D gene: TRBD1; V gene: TRBV29-1; clone size: NA; CDR3 protein: CSDGTGYFIVTSWQYF; CDR3 DNA: TGCAGCGATGGGACAGGGTACTTCATAGTCACGAGCTGGCAGTACTTC